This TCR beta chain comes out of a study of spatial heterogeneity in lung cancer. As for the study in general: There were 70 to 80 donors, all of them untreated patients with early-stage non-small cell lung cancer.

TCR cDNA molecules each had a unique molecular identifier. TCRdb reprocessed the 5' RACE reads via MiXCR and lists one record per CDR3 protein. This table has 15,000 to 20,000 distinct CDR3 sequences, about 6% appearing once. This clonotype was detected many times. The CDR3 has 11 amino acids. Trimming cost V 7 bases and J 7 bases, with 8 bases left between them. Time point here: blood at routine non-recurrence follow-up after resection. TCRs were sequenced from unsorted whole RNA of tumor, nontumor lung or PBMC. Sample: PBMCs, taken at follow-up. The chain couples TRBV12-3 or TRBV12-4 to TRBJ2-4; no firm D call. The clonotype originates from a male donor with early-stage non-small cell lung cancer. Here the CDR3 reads CASMGSNIQYF. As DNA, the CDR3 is TGTGCCAGCATGGGTTCCAACATTCAGTACTTC.